This T cell receptor (beta chain) was captured in a study of T cells in Graves' hyperthyroidism and ophthalmopathy. Study results and limitations: Blood samples included most of the expanded thyroid clonotypes exceeding 0.001.

Trimming stripped 7 bases from V and 0 bases from J, with 16 bases between. This CDR3 is 16 amino acids long. This clonotype was counted ten times or more. As yet, its antigen is unknown. Authors of the study amplified TCR beta CDR3 regions from RNA transcripts. The HTBI primer set was used in a first-round RT-PCR of the TCR CDR3. TCRdb re-derived calls from the multiplex PCR reads in MiXCR, one entry per CDR3 protein. Here the sample spans 500,000 to 650,000 distinct CDR3 sequences, about 14% being singletons. Diagnosis relied on clinical symptoms, serum thyroxine and TRAb, thyroid ultrasound and orbital computed tomography. Out of 10 ml of fresh peripheral blood came the PBMCs.

Sequenced input: blood. This chain connects TRBV12-3 or TRBV12-4 to TRBJ1-3; the D gene is possibly TRBD1 (5 bases). The TCR sequence derives from a woman aged 50 to 65 with Graves' ophthalmopathy. CDR3 nucleotide sequence: TGTGCCAGCACCCAGTGGGACCCCAGCTCTGGAAACACCATATATTTT. Its protein is CASTQWDPSSGNTIYF.